This T cell receptor (beta chain) was identified during a study of tumor-infiltrating lymphocytes in oesophageal squamous cell carcinoma. The CDR3 contains 13 residues. TCRdb called the PCR reads again in MiXCR, with one record for every CDR3 protein. Of about 4,000 distinct CDR3 sequences detected, roughly a fifth appear once; the ten largest clones hold about 50%. Points on this clonotype: One end of the junction varies from germline; a read error may be responsible.

The sequencing sample was made of normal esophageal tissue next to the tumor. The TCR originated in a male donor with esophageal squamous cell carcinoma. This chain links TRBV5-3 with TRBJ1-1; D uncertain. TRBV5-3 is known as an ORF, though its function is uncertain. The CDR3 region is CASSLAREERAFF. CDR3 sequence (DNA): TGTGCCAGCAGCTTGGCCCGGGAAGAGCGGGCTTTCTTT.